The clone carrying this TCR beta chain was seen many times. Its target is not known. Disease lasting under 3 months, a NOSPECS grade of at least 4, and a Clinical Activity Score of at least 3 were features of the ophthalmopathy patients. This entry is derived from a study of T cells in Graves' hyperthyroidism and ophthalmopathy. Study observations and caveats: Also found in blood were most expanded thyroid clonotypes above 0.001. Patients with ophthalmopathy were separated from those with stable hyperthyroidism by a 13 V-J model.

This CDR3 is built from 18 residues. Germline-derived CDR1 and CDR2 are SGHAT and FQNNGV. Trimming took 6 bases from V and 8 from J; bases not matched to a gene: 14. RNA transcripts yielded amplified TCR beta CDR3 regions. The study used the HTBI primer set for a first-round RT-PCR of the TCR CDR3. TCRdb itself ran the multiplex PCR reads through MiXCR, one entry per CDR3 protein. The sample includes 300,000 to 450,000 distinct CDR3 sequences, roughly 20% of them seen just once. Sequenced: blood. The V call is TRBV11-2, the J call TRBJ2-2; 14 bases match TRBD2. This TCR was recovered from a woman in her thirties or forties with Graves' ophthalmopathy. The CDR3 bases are TGTGCCAGCAGGGGGACTAGCGGGAGACGGTACCTCGGGGGGGAGCTGTTTTTT. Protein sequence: CASRGTSGRRYLGGELFF.